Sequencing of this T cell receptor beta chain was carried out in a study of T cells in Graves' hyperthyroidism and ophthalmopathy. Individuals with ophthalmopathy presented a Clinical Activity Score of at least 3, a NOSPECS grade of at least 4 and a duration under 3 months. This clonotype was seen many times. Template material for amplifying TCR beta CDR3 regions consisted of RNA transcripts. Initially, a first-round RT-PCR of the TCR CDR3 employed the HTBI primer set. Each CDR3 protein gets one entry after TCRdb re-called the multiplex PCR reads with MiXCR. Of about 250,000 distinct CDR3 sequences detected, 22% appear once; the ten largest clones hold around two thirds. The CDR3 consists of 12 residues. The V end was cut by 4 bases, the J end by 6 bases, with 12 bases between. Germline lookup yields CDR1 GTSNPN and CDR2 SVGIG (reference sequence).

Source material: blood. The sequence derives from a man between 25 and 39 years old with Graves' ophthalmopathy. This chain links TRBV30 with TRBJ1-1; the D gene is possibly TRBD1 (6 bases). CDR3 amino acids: CAWTRDTPEAFF. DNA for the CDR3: TGTGCCTGGACTAGGGACACTCCTGAAGCTTTCTTT.